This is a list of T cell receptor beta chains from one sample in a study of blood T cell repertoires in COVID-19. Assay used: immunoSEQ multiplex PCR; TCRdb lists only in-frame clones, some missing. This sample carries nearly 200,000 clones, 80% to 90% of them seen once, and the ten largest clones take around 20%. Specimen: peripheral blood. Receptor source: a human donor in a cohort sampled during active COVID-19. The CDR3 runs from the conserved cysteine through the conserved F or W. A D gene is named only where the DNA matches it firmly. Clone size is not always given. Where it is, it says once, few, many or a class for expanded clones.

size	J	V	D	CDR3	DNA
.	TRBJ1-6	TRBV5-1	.	CASSLWGGDSPLHF	TGCGCCAGCAGCTTGTGGGGAGGGGATTCACCCCTCCACTTT
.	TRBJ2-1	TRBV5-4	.	CASSLAGGNEQFF	TGTGCCAGCAGCTTGGCCGGGGGCAATGAGCAGTTCTTC
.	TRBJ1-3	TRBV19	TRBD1	CASKRQGLGNTIYF	TGTGCCAGTAAACGACAGGGTCTCGGAAACACCATATATTTT
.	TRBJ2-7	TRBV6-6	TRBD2	CASSYRTSGVSYEQYF	TGTGCCAGCAGTTATAGGACTAGCGGGGTATCCTACGAGCAGTACTTC
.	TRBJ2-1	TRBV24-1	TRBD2	CATSELTSGYNEQFF	TGTGCCACCAGTGAGCTGACTAGCGGTTACAATGAGCAGTTCTTC
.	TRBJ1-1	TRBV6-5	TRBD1	CASSSGQGAAFF	TGTGCCAGCAGTTCCGGACAGGGAGCAGCTTTCTTT
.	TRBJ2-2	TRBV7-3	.	CASSFGQGEAGELFF	TGTGCCAGCAGCTTTGGGCAGGGGGAGGCCGGGGAGCTGTTTTTT
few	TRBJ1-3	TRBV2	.	CASNGQSRSSGNTIYF	TGTGCCAGCAATGGACAATCCCGAAGCTCTGGAAACACCATATATTTT
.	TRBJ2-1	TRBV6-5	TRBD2	CASNLAGNEQFF	TGTGCCAGCAACCTAGCGGGCAATGAGCAGTTCTTC
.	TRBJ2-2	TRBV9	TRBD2	CASSRSLAENTGELFF	TGTGCCAGCAGCCGAAGCCTAGCGGAGAACACCGGGGAGCTGTTTTTT
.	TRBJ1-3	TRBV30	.	CAWSVRGSGNTIYF	TGTGCCTGGAGTGTACGGGGCTCTGGAAACACCATATATTTT